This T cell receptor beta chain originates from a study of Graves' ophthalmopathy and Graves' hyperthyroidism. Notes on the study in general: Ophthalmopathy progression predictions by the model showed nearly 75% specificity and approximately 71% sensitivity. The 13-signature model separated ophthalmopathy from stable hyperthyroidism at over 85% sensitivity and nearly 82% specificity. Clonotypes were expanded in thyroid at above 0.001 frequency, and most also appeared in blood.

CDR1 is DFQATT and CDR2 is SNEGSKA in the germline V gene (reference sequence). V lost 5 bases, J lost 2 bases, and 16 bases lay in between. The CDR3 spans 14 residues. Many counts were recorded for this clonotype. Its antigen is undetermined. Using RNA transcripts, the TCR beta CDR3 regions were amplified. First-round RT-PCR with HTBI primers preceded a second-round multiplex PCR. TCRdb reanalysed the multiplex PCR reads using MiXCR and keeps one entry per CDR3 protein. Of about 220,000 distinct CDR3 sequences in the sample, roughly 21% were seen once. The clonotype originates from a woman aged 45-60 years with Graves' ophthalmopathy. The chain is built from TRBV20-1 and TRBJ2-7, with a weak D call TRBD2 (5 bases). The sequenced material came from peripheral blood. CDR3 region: CSASRVESTYEQYF. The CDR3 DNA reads TGCAGTGCTTCGAGGGTAGAATCTACCTACGAGCAGTACTTC.